Presented here are 10 T cell receptor beta chains from one specimen sequenced in a study of spatial heterogeneity in lung cancer. The time point: sample taken at primary tumor resection. Points from the study as a whole: Counts that tracked tumor mutation counts were those of expanded intratumoral alpha and beta TCRs.

The antigens of these receptors remain unknown. TCRdb recomputed calls from the 5' RACE reads with MiXCR, one row per CDR3 protein. The sample carries 8,500 to 10,000 distinct CDR3 sequences, approximately 8% recorded once. This specimen was lung tumor tissue, taken at surgery. The receptors were sampled from a male donor with early-stage non-small cell lung cancer.

The J gene is TRBJ2-7, the V gene TRBV4-3, with a possible D match to TRBD2 (6 bases). This CDR3 region has 13 residues. CDR1 is LGHNA and CDR2 is YSLEER in the germline V gene. V was pared by 1 base and J by 9 bases, with 13 bases between. The CDR3 DNA reads as TGCGCCAGCAGCCAAGTTTTTGGTAGCGGGCAGTACTTC. Its protein product is CASSQVFGSGQYF.

This clonotype was detected many times. The chain carries TRBV7-2 and TRBJ2-5; 7 positions match TRBD1. CDR3 size: 15 residues. The germline V gene encodes CDR1 SGHTA and CDR2 FQGNSA. Germline trimming cut 5 bases from V and 4 bases from J; bases unmatched to any gene: 10. Here the CDR3 DNA reads TGTGCCAGCAGCCCCCTTCGGACAGGTGGAGAGACCCAGTACTTC. This encodes CASSPLRTGGETQYF.

In its sample, this clonotype was seen many times. The J gene is TRBJ2-1, the V gene TRBV6-5; 8 bases are a match to TRBD1. Germline assignment: CDR1 MNHEY and CDR2 SVGAGI. The junction had 6 bases not matched to a gene; V was cut back by 2 bases and J by 6 bases. The CDR3 spans 15 residues. The CDR3 region is CASSYKQGDPNEQFF. The CDR3 coding sequence is TGTGCCAGCAGTTACAAACAGGGGGACCCCAATGAGCAGTTCTTC.

In its sample, this clonotype is medium-sized. V and J are TRBV5-1 and TRBJ1-3; D unresolved. Trimming took off 2 bases at V and 0 bases at J, with 6 bases between the two ends. The CDR3 totals 14 residues. Per the germline V gene, CDR1 is SGHRS and CDR2 is YFSETQ. This chain's CDR3 is CASSLGSSGNTIYF. The DNA for the CDR3 is TGCGCCAGCAGCTTAGGGTCCTCTGGAAACACCATATATTTT. The complete variable domain, with remaining parts taken from reference TRBV5-1 and TRBJ1-3, reads KAGVTQTPRYLIKTRGQQVTLSCSPISGHRSVSWYQQTPGQGLQFLFEYFSETQRNKGNFPGRFSGRQFSNSRSEMNVSTLELGDSALYLCASSLGSSGNTIYFGEGSWLTVV.

The sample holds many counts of this clonotype. The rearrangement uses TRBV7-8 and TRBJ2-5, with 7 bases aligning to TRBD1. V was clipped by 6 bases and J by 3 bases; unmatched bases: 4. This CDR3 has 13 residues. From germline, CDR1 is SGHVS and CDR2 FQNEAQ. The CDR3: CASSQDREETQYF. DNA of the CDR3: TGTGCCAGCAGTCAAGACAGGGAAGAGACCCAGTACTTC.

The sample holds many counts of this clonotype. The V gene is TRBV28, the J gene TRBJ2-1; the match to TRBD2 covers 8 bases. The CDR3 spans 15 residues. V dropped 2 bases and J dropped 2; count of bases not matched to a gene: 2. The germline V gene has CDR1 MDHEN and CDR2 SYDVKM. The CDR3 here is CASSLEAGAYNEQFF. Written as DNA, the CDR3 is TGTGCCAGCAGTTTAGAAGCGGGGGCCTACAATGAGCAGTTCTTC.

Judged by abundance, this clonotype is medium-sized (0.01 to 0.1%). The rearrangement joins TRBV20-1 to TRBJ2-3, with 8 positions matching TRBD1. The CDR3 loop spans 17 amino acids. Germline values: CDR1 DFQATT, CDR2 SNEGSKA (reference sequence). J lost 1 base, V lost 5 bases, and 14 bases had no gene match. CDR3 DNA sequence: TGCAGTGCTGAAAACATTCCCGGACAGGGCGGCACAGATACGCAGTATTTT. This encodes CSAENIPGQGGTDTQYF.

This clonotype occurred many times. V gene TRBV20-1 combines with J gene TRBJ2-7; weak D call: TRBD1 (5 bases). The CDR3 is 16 amino acids. V was pared by 4 bases and J by 0 bases, with 19 bases between. Germline V lookup: CDR1 DFQATT, CDR2 SNEGSKA (reference sequence). Written as DNA, the CDR3 is TGCAGTGCTACCACACCCAGGGCTCTAAGCTCCTACGAGCAGTACTTC. Its translation is CSATTPRALSSYEQYF.

The rearrangement links TRBV9 to TRBJ2-7, with D hard to call. The CDR3 runs to 14 residues. The germline V and J ends were trimmed by 4 bases and 2 bases, with 13 bases remaining between them. Germline loops: CDR1 SGDLS, CDR2 YYNGEE. The CDR3 loop reads CASSTSPGPYEQYF. The DNA of the CDR3 is TGTGCCAGCAGCACCTCCCCCGGGCCCTACGAGCAGTACTTC.

The chain carries TRBV4-2 and TRBJ1-2, with 10 bases lining up with TRBD1. The CDR3 length is 17 residues. Germline V CDR1 and CDR2: LGHNA, YNFKEQ. The ends lost 3 bases at V and 0 bases at J; junction bases unmatched: 7. For the CDR3, the DNA is TGTGCCAGCAGCCACACGACAGGGGGCCCTTCTAACTATGGCTACACCTTC. It specifies CASSHTTGGPSNYGYTF.